What follows are 9 T cell receptor beta chains derived from one specimen sequenced in a study of blood T cell repertoires in COVID-19. Method: immunoSEQ multiplex PCR; TCRdb's copy keeps in-frame clones and lacks some. Among 95,000 to 150,000 clones listed, 80% to 90% were seen once. Specimen: peripheral blood. These receptors came from a man in his 70s with active or convalescent COVID-19.

The CDR3 DNA is TGTGCCAGCACCCAGGGCATGAACACTGAAGCTTTCTTT. The encoded protein is CASTQGMNTEAFF. V and J are TRBV9 and TRBJ1-1; perhaps TRBD1 as D (5 bases). CDR3 length: 13 amino acids. Germline CDR1 and CDR2: SGDLS and YYNGEE. V lost 6 bases and J lost 0, with 9 bases in between.

CDR3 amino acids: CASSPKRQGLDTEAFF. CDR3 sequence (DNA): TGTGCCAGCAGTCCTAAACGACAGGGGTTAGACACTGAAGCTTTCTTT. V and J are TRBV2 and TRBJ1-1; 8 nucleotides match TRBD1. The J segment lost 3 bases and the V segment lost 5 bases, leaving 11 bases of the junction unmatched. This CDR3 region has 16 residues. Germline values: CDR1 SNHLY, CDR2 FYNNEI.

The rearrangement joins TRBV5-4 to TRBJ1-1; no definite D call. The V end lost 2 bases, the J end lost 0 bases, and 8 bases lay between the germline ends. This CDR3 spans 14 amino acids. Per germline, CDR1 SGHNT and CDR2 YYREEE (reference sequence). CDR3 coding DNA: TGTGCCAGCAGCTTAGAGCGGGTGAACACTGAAGCTTTCTTT. The encoded protein is CASSLERVNTEAFF.

The chain uses TRBV6-5 and TRBJ2-5; 10 bases are shared with TRBD1. The CDR3 contains 14 residues. V lost 5 bases, J lost 5 bases, and 5 bases stayed unmatched. Germline loops: CDR1 MNHEY, CDR2 SVGAGI. As DNA, the CDR3 is TGTGCCAGCAGTCAGCCGGGACAGGGGGAGACCCAGTACTTC. It specifies CASSQPGQGETQYF.

This clone has a handful of counts. Different DNA sequences within this sample yield the same CDR3. The V call is TRBV6-6, the J call TRBJ1-5; D is undetermined. Germline loops: CDR1 MNHNY, CDR2 SVGAGI (reference sequence). The CDR3 length is 14 residues. V was clipped by 0 bases and J by 1 base, with 4 bases between them. CDR3 DNA sequence: TGTGCCAGCAGTTACTCGGAGAGCAATCAGCCCCAGCATTTT. Translation gives CASSYSESNQPQHF.

This clone was observed a single time. This chain joins TRBV9 and TRBJ2-7, with D possibly matching TRBD1 (5 bases). Trimming removed 4 bases at V and 5 bases at J, with 13 bases between. From germline, CDR1 is SGDLS and CDR2 YYNGEE. This CDR3 comprises 13 residues. Here the CDR3 reads CASSIDRRDEQYF. The DNA for the CDR3 is TGTGCCAGCAGCATCGACAGACGGGACGAGCAGTACTTC.

The rearrangement uses TRBV29-1 and TRBJ2-7; 8 bases fit TRBD2. V gave up 5 bases and J gave up 6 bases; unmatched junction bases: 12. Germline CDR1 and CDR2: SQVTM and ANQGSEA. This CDR3 comprises 14 residues. The CDR3 sequence: CSVTSGYISSEQYF. DNA of the CDR3: TGCAGCGTTACTAGCGGTTACATCAGCTCCGAGCAGTACTTC.

This chain connects TRBV28 to TRBJ1-2; possibly TRBD1 for D (6 bases). This CDR3 region has 14 residues. Germline V gene lookup returns CDR1 MDHEN and CDR2 SYDVKM. Trimming pared 6 bases from V and 3 bases from J, leaving 14 bases between. CDR3 region: CASSPHRVDYGYTF. The CDR3 DNA reads TGTGCCAGCAGCCCGCACAGGGTCGACTATGGCTACACCTTC.

V is TRBV30 and J is TRBJ2-3, with 12 bases identical to TRBD2. V trimming: 1 base; J trimming: 4 bases; junction bases outside the gene matches: 0. Germline V gene lookup returns CDR1 GTSNPN and CDR2 SVGIG (reference sequence). There are 14 residues in the CDR3. DNA of the CDR3: TGTGCCTGGAGTGGACTAGCGGGAGCAGATACGCAGTATTTT. Protein sequence: CAWSGLAGADTQYF.